This TCR beta chain was sequenced during a study of cytomegalovirus exposure and HLA in healthy donors. Study-wide points: The productive fraction for most TCR beta V segments was about 90% or about 30% in an earlier analysis. Immune exposure information available was restricted to CMV serostatus. Being indistinguishable, some V segments were excluded, TRBV6-2 and TRBV6-3 among them.

There are 13 residues in the CDR3. Germline lookup yields CDR1 MNHNS and CDR2 SASEGT. V lost 6 bases and J lost 11, with 19 bases in between. A word on this clone: Its antigen is unidentified.

The study sampled nominally healthy donors, though unrecorded immune exposures were likely. Researchers ran the PCR with 60 Vbeta and 13 Jbeta primers. Method: immunoSEQ multiplex PCR; TCRdb's copy keeps in-frame clones and lacks some. The repertoire holds about 150,000 clones, with 60% to 80% as singletons. The specimen sequenced was PBMCs. This receptor was identified in a man aged 25 to 45 in good health and CMV-seropositive. The rearrangement joins TRBV6-1 to TRBJ2-5, with a possible D match to TRBD2 (6 bases). CDR3: CASSLFYSGEQYF. CDR3 bases: TGTGCCAGCAGCCTATTTTATAGCGGAGAGCAGTACTTC.